The present entry profiles one TCR beta chain with its context. The data are from a study of shared clonotypes between healthy human individuals. The table came from immunoSEQ multiplex PCR; TCRdb's copy has only in-frame clones and leaves some out. The profile shows under 1 million clones, almost 95% of them singletons. Terminally differentiated effector memory CD45RA+ cells were excluded by CCR7 positive selection of CD45RO-negative cells. Germline V gives CDR1 MNHEY, CDR2 SMNVEV (reference sequence). Trimming stripped 5 bases from V and 2 bases from J, with 10 bases between. The CDR3 runs to 13 residues.

The chain links TRBV27 to TRBJ2-7; D remains ambiguous. The sequenced material came from naive CD8+ T cells sorted from blood. This receptor was taken from a man aged 25-40 years in good health. The CDR3 region has the DNA TGTGCCAGCAGTCCCCCCTCCCCCTACGAGCAGTACTTC. Amino acids: CASSPPSPYEQYF.